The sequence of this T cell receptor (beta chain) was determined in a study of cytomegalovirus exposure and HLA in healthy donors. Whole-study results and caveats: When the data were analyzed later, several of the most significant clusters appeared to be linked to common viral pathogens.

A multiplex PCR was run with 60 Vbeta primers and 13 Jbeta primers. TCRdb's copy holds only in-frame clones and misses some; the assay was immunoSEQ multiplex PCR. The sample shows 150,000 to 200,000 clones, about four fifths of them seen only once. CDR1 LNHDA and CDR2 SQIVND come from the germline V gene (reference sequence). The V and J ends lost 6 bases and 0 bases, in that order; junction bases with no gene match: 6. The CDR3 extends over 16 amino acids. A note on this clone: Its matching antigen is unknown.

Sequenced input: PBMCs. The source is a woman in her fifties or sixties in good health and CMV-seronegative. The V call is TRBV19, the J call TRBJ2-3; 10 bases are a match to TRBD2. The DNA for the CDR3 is TGTGCCAGTAGAGAAACTAGCGGGATTAGCACAGATACGCAGTATTTT. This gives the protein CASRETSGISTDTQYF. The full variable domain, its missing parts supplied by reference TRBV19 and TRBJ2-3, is DGGITQSPKYLFRKEGQNVTLSCEQNLNHDAMYWYRQDPGQGLRLIYYSQIVNDFQKGDIAEGYSVSREKKESFPLTVTSAQKNPTAFYLCASRETSGISTDTQYFGPGTRLTVL.